In this sample, the clone carrying this T cell receptor beta chain turned up once. Original processing methods: Amplification with reference gene primers provided the estimates of nucleated cell counts. Repertoires were generated with immunoSEQ multiplex PCR, while TCRdb's copy carries only in-frame clones and drops some. The V and J calls and clone size are taken from that table; D and trimming were inferred from the DNA. This table holds some 200,000 clones, 80% to 90% found once. This sample is drawn from a study of blood T cell repertoires in COVID-19. Study-wide background: T cells, B-cell-depleted T cells, or PBMCs supplied cDNA or gDNA.

V dropped 2 bases and J dropped 4; count of bases not matched to a gene: 3. The CDR3 sequence is 14 residues long. Germline-derived CDR1 and CDR2 are SGHDT and YYEEEE. The TCR sequence derives from a woman aged 40 to 50 who had recovered from COVID-19. J is TRBJ1-2 and V is TRBV5-6; the match to TRBD1 covers 9 bases. Sequencing was performed on peripheral blood. CDR3 nucleotide sequence: TGTGCCAGCAGCTTCGGGACAGGGTCCTATGGCTACACCTTC. This sequence encodes CASSFGTGSYGYTF. The full variable domain, with the rest looked up from reference TRBV5-6 and TRBJ1-2, is DAGVTQSPTHLIKTRGQQVTLRCSPKSGHDTVSWYQQALGQGPQFIFQYYEEEERQRGNFPDRFSGHQFPNYSSELNVNALLLGDSALYLCASSFGTGSYGYTFGSGTRLTVV.